Shown below are 27 T cell receptor beta chains from a single sample sequenced in a study of early T cells in non-severe SARS-CoV-2 infection. TCRdb reprocessed the 5' RACE reads with MiXCR, giving one entry per CDR3 protein. The sample shows tens of thousands of distinct CDR3 sequences, roughly 3.9% of them seen only once. The sample consisted of whole blood. The source is an adult who was a healthcare worker with PCR-confirmed SARS-CoV-2 infection or an uninfected control (not recorded which).

There are many counts of this clonotype. The V and J genes are TRBV15 and TRBJ2-2, with D uncertain. The CDR3 consists of 13 residues. The germline V gene has CDR1 LNHNV and CDR2 YYDKDF (reference sequence). V lost 5 bases and J 4 bases, leaving 8 bases between the germline ends. The CDR3 DNA sequence: TGTGCCACCAGCGGTGGGGTCACCGGGGAGCTGTTTTTT. It codes for CATSGGVTGELFF.

This clonotype is medium-sized in the sample. The rearrangement links TRBV4-2 to TRBJ1-5; D unclear. Germline CDR1 LGHNA, CDR2 YNFKEQ. Trimming stripped 1 base from V and 7 bases from J, with 11 bases between. This CDR3 comprises 14 residues. The CDR3 DNA follows: TGTGCCAGCAGCCAAGGTGGCAATGGGCAGCCCCAGCATTTT. This encodes CASSQGGNGQPQHF.

This chain links TRBV4-3 with TRBJ1-2; D not resolved. CDR1 is LGHNA and CDR2 is YSLEER in the germline V gene. This CDR3 has 16 amino acids. The V end lost 0 bases, the J end lost 3 bases, and 14 bases lay between the germline ends. CDR3 nucleotide sequence: TGCGCCAGCAGCCAAGATACGGTTAGCCGGGACTATGGCTACACCTTC. It specifies CASSQDTVSRDYGYTF.

The chain links TRBV6-6 to TRBJ2-3, with D possibly TRBD2 on 5 matching bases. Trimming pared 2 bases from V and 0 bases from J, leaving 9 bases between. CDR3 length equals 15 residues. In germline, CDR1 is MNHNY, CDR2 SVGAGI (reference sequence). CDR3 amino acids: CASSYRGSSTDTQYF. DNA of the CDR3: TGTGCCAGCAGTTACCGGGGTTCTAGCACAGATACGCAGTATTTT.

Many counts were recorded for this clonotype. The chain has TRBV12-3 or TRBV12-4 and TRBJ1-1, with TRBD1 as a possible D gene (6 bases). Between the trimmed V and J ends, which lost 5 bases and 7 bases, there was a span of 14 bases. This CDR3 spans 13 amino acids. The CDR3 coding sequence is TGTGCCAGCAGTCTCCTTAGGGACAATGAAGCTTTCTTT. Translating gives CASSLLRDNEAFF.

This clonotype came up many times. V usage is TRBV29-1 and J usage is TRBJ2-1, with 7 bases identical to TRBD1. V lost 6 bases and J lost 4; bases outside the gene matches: 9. The CDR3 extends over 14 amino acids. Germline V gives CDR1 SQVTM, CDR2 ANQGSEA. CDR3 sequence reads: CSVADRAKYNEQFF. CDR3 nucleotide sequence: TGCAGCGTAGCAGACAGGGCTAAGTACAATGAGCAGTTCTTC.

This clonotype was picked up many times. The rearrangement joins TRBV29-1 to TRBJ1-1, with 8 bases aligning to TRBD1. The germline V gene encodes CDR1 SQVTM and CDR2 ANQGSEA. Germline trimming cut 6 bases from V and 1 base from J; bases unmatched to any gene: 1. This CDR3 contains 12 residues. CDR3 sequence reads: CSVDRGNTEAFF. CDR3 nucleotides: TGCAGCGTCGACAGGGGGAACACTGAAGCTTTCTTT.

This clonotype was seen at least ten times. The chain has TRBV7-6 and TRBJ1-1; D is uncertain. The CDR3 is 15 residues long. CDR1 and CDR2 from the germline V gene are SGHVS and FNYEAQ. The V end lost 2 bases, the J end lost 7 bases, and 17 bases lay between the germline ends. Here the CDR3 reads CASSLRRESSFEAFF. Here the CDR3 DNA reads TGTGCCAGCAGCTTACGGCGGGAATCCTCCTTTGAAGCTTTCTTT.

Many counts were recorded for this clonotype. The rearrangement joins TRBV12-5 to TRBJ2-7; no reliable D call. Germline CDR1 and CDR2: LGHNT and FRNRAP. The CDR3 extends over 11 amino acids. The ends were cut back, 3 bases at V and 7 bases at J, with 7 bases in the middle. CDR3 residues: CASGFMWEQYF. CDR3 sequence (DNA): TGTGCTAGTGGTTTCATGTGGGAGCAGTACTTC. Full variable domain (rest looked up from reference TRBV12-5 and TRBJ2-7): DARVTQTPRHKVTEMGQEVTMRCQPILGHNTVFWYRQTMMQGLELLAYFRNRAPLDDSGMPKDRFSAEMPDATLATLKIQPSEPRDSAVYFCASGFMWEQYFGPGTRLTVT.

J is TRBJ2-5 and V is TRBV19; 7 positions agree with TRBD1. The CDR3 extends over 14 amino acids. Germline V gene sequence: CDR1 LNHDA, CDR2 SQIVND (reference sequence). V gave up 1 base and J gave up 4 bases; unmatched junction bases: 3. The CDR3 loop is CASSIVPGGETQYF. CDR3 sequence (DNA): TGTGCCAGTAGTATAGTCCCAGGGGGAGAGACCCAGTACTTC. Variable domain in full (rest from reference TRBV19 and TRBJ2-5): DGGITQSPKYLFRKEGQNVTLSCEQNLNHDAMYWYRQDPGQGLRLIYYSQIVNDFQKGDIAEGYSVSREKKESFPLTVTSAQKNPTAFYLCASSIVPGGETQYFGPGTRLLVL.

At least ten counts were recorded for this clonotype. The rearrangement links TRBV20-1 to TRBJ2-7; TRBD1 matches at 9 bases. V lost 3 bases and J lost 4; bases outside the gene matches: 1. The CDR3 extends over 12 amino acids. The germline gives CDR1 DFQATT, CDR2 SNEGSKA (reference sequence). The CDR3 DNA reads as TGCAGTGCTAGTGGACAGGGGTACGAGCAGTACTTC. Translating it yields CSASGQGYEQYF.

Many counts were recorded for this clonotype. J is TRBJ2-1 and V is TRBV7-8; maybe TRBD2 (6 bases). The CDR3 has 14 residues. Between the trimmed V and J ends, which lost 5 bases and 6 bases, there was a span of 14 bases. The germline V gene encodes CDR1 SGHVS and CDR2 FQNEAQ. Written as DNA, the CDR3 is TGTGCCAGCAGCGTTAACATAGCGGCCAATGAGCAGTTCTTC. This translates into CASSVNIAANEQFF.

This clonotype was seen at least ten times. The chain carries TRBV6-5 and TRBJ1-3; 7 bases are a match to TRBD1. The length of the CDR3 is 14 residues. V shed 5 bases, J shed 4 bases, and the junction held 5 bases outside the gene matches. The germline V gene encodes CDR1 MNHEY and CDR2 SVGAGI. The CDR3 sequence is CASSMTGIGNTIYF. DNA of the CDR3: TGTGCCAGCAGTATGACAGGGATCGGAAACACCATATATTTT.

This chain connects TRBV25-1 to TRBJ1-2; 9 nucleotides agree with TRBD1. Trimming removed 7 bases from V and 6 bases from J; junction bases left unmatched: 9. The CDR3 is 14 residues long. Germline lookup yields CDR1 MGHDK and CDR2 SYGVNS. The CDR3 DNA reads as TGTGCCAGCACTGGCCGGGACAGGGAGGATGGCTACACCTTC. The encoded protein is CASTGRDREDGYTF.

This clonotype was counted at least ten times. The chain recombines TRBV20-1 with TRBJ2-7; the D gene is possibly TRBD1 (6 bases). The V gene lost 5 bases and the J gene lost 1 base, with 9 bases spanning the gap. The CDR3 spans 12 residues. Per germline, CDR1 DFQATT and CDR2 SNEGSKA (reference sequence). CDR3 nucleotide sequence: TGCAGTGCTTTCACAGGGTCCTACGAGCAGTACTTC. Its protein is CSAFTGSYEQYF.

This clonotype was seen at least ten times. V gene TRBV10-3 combines with J gene TRBJ1-2; D is undetermined. Germline CDR1 ENHRY, CDR2 SYGVKD. CDR3 length equals 13 residues. V lost 11 bases and J 4 bases, leaving 17 bases between the germline ends. CDR3 loop: CAARPGVGYGYTF. The CDR3 nucleotides read TGTGCCGCCCGCCCAGGCGTGGGCTATGGCTACACCTTC.

The table lists this clonotype with many counts. The CDR3 sequence: CASSQSSGEAFF. The CDR3 bases are TGTGCCAGCAGCCAAAGTTCCGGGGAGGCTTTCTTT. V gene TRBV3-1 combines with J gene TRBJ1-1; D gene ambiguous. CDR3 length: 12 residues. V lost 2 bases and J 11 bases, leaving 12 bases between the germline ends. Germline-derived CDR1 and CDR2 are LGHDT and YNNKEL (reference sequence).

This clonotype was counted ten times or more. The chain joins TRBV12-3 or TRBV12-4 to TRBJ1-1; TRBD1 matches at 8 bases. The CDR3 loop spans 13 amino acids. V lost 6 bases to trimming and J lost 11 bases; unmatched junction nucleotides: 11. Here the CDR3 DNA reads TGTGCCAGCAGCCTCCGGACAGGGAGTTCTGCTTTCTTT. Translating gives CASSLRTGSSAFF.

At least ten counts were recorded for this clonotype. CDR3 coding DNA: TGTGCCAGCAGCCGTGCCGAAGAGACCCAGTACTTC. It translates to CASSRAEETQYF. The rearrangement links TRBV7-2 to TRBJ2-5; no definite D call. CDR1 is SGHTA, CDR2 FQGNSA, per germline. Trimming left V 5 bases short and J 3 bases short, with 7 bases between. CDR3 length: 12 residues.

Ten or more counts support this clonotype. The V and J genes are TRBV3-1 and TRBJ1-2; possibly TRBD1 for D (5 bases). The germline V gene has CDR1 LGHDT and CDR2 YNNKEL (reference sequence). The germline V and J ends were trimmed by 10 bases and 6 bases, with 12 bases remaining between them. CDR3 length equals 11 residues. The CDR3 DNA reads as TGTGCCACCTGGGGGGACCATGGCTACACCTTC. Protein sequence: CATWGDHGYTF.

This clonotype was seen repeatedly, ten times or more. The J gene is TRBJ2-1, the V gene TRBV7-9; TRBD2 aligns across 8 bases. The V gene's germline CDR1 is SEHNR and CDR2 FQNEAQ (reference sequence). The CDR3 extends over 14 amino acids. Trimming at V came to 3 bases and at J to 5 bases, leaving 3 bases not matched to a gene. CDR3: CASSLPGGHNEQFF. In nucleotides, the CDR3 is TGTGCCAGCAGCTTGCCGGGAGGGCACAATGAGCAGTTCTTC.

There are many counts of this clonotype. V is TRBV7-9 and J is TRBJ1-1; D is possibly TRBD1 (6 bases). There are 14 residues in the CDR3. Deletions cut 0 bases from V and 1 base from J, with 6 bases between. Germline CDR1 SEHNR, CDR2 FQNEAQ (reference sequence). The CDR3 protein is CASSLAGGNTEAFF. The CDR3, as DNA: TGTGCCAGCAGCTTAGCAGGGGGGAACACTGAAGCTTTCTTT.

This clonotype was counted many times. The V gene is TRBV29-1, the J gene TRBJ1-3; unclear D gene. This CDR3 is built from 13 residues. Germline-derived CDR1 and CDR2 are SQVTM and ANQGSEA. The germline V and J ends were trimmed by 6 bases and 2 bases, with 11 bases remaining between them. CDR3 in DNA: TGCAGCGTGGGTCTCGGGCCTGGAAACACCATATATTTT. Its translation: CSVGLGPGNTIYF.

This clonotype was detected many times. The chain combines TRBV11-3 with TRBJ2-2; the D gene is possibly TRBD2 (5 bases). The germline gives CDR1 SGHNT, CDR2 YENEEA. The CDR3 consists of 15 residues. The germline V and J ends were trimmed by 4 bases and 4 bases, with 13 bases remaining between them. The DNA of the CDR3 is TGTGCCAGCAGCTCCACTAGAATGACCACCGGGGAGCTGTTTTTT. Amino acids: CASSSTRMTTGELFF.

This clonotype was seen only a few times. V is TRBV7-8 and J is TRBJ2-5, with a possible D match to TRBD2 (5 bases). Germline loops: CDR1 SGHVS, CDR2 FQNEAQ. This CDR3 comprises 15 residues. The V end was cut by 3 bases, the J end by 3 bases, with 14 bases between. Written as DNA, the CDR3 is TGTGCCAGCAGCTTGAGGCGAGGGCTCGAAGAGACCCAGTACTTC. Its protein is CASSLRRGLEETQYF. Drawing the rest from reference TRBV7-8 and TRBJ2-5, the complete variable domain is GAGVSQSPRYKVAKRGQDVALRCDPISGHVSLFWYQQALGQGPEFLTYFQNEAQLDKSGLPSDRFFAERPEGSVSTLKIQRTQQEDSAVYLCASSLRRGLEETQYFGPGTRLLVL.

Ten or more counts support this clonotype. The J gene is TRBJ2-2, the V gene TRBV6-2 or TRBV6-3; perhaps D is TRBD1 or TRBD2 (5 bases each). Germline loops: CDR1 MNHEY, CDR2 SVGEGT. V dropped 4 bases and J dropped 7 bases, with 10 bases sitting between them. The CDR3 has 13 amino acids. For the CDR3, the DNA is TGTGCCAGCAGTTTGGGGGAATACGGGGAGCTGTTTTTT. Translated: CASSLGEYGELFF.

This clonotype showed up just a few times. The chain uses TRBV7-4 and TRBJ2-5; D not certain. The CDR3 loop spans 11 amino acids. Germline V gene lookup returns CDR1 SGHVT and CDR2 SQSDAQ. Trimming cost V 7 bases and J 7 bases, with 10 bases left between them. The CDR3 nucleotides read TGTGCCAGCAACTTTCCCAGGACCCAGTACTTC. It translates to CASNFPRTQYF.